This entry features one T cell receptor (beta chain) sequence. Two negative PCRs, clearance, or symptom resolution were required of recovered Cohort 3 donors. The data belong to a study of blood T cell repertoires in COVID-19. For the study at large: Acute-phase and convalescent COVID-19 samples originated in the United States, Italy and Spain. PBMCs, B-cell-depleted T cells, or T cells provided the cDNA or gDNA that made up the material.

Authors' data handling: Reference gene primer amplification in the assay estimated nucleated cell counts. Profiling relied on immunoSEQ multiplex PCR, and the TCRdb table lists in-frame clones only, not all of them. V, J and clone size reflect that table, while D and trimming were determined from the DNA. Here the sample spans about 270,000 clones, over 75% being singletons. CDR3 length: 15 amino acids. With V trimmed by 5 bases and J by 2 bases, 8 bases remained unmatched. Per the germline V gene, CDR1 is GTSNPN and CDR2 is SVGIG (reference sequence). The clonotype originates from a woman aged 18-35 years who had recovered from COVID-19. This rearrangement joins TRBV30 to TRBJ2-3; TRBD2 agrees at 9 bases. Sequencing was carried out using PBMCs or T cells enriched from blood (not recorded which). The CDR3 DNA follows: TGTGCCTGGGTCACTAGCGGGCGGAACACAGATACGCAGTATTTT. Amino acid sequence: CAWVTSGRNTDTQYF.